This passage covers 10 T cell receptor beta chains from one sample sequenced in a study of CD8+ T cells in alopecia areata. Regarding treatment: oral pan-JAK inhibitor, 5-10 mg twice daily. cDNA prepared by RNA extraction and subsequent reverse transcription served as the template for sequencing. This table comes from immunoSEQ multiplex PCR, and its TCRdb copy is limited to in-frame clones, with some not included. The sample shows 200,000 to 250,000 clones, more than 30% of them seen only once. The sequencing here drew on CD4+ T cells sorted from blood, taken at approximately week 30, from a patient treated with tofacitinib. All receptors come from a human donor with alopecia areata.

The V and J genes are TRBV5-1 and TRBJ1-1, with D hard to call. This CDR3 has 12 residues. Trimming pared 5 bases from V and 8 bases from J, leaving 13 bases between. Germline V gene data show CDR1 as SGHRS and CDR2 as YFSETQ. The CDR3 here is CASRVGWEEAFF. As DNA, the CDR3 is TGCGCCAGCAGAGTAGGGTGGGAAGAAGCTTTCTTT.

Only one count was recorded for this clone. The genes are TRBV9 and TRBJ2-3; 9 positions agree with TRBD2. The J segment lost 4 bases and the V segment lost 4 bases, leaving 10 bases of the junction unmatched. CDR1 is SGDLS and CDR2 is YYNGEE in the germline V gene. The CDR3 has 16 residues. The CDR3 loop reads CASSPLGTSMPDTQYF. DNA of the CDR3: TGTGCCAGCAGCCCCCTGGGGACTAGCATGCCAGATACGCAGTATTTT.

This clone was detected ten times or more. The chain combines TRBV6-1 with TRBJ1-1, with D uncertain. Germline CDR1 and CDR2: MNHNS and SASEGT. V was pared by 1 base and J by 4 bases, with 13 bases between. The CDR3 extends over 15 amino acids. The CDR3 sequence is CASSEGWGGLTEAFF. CDR3 sequence (DNA): TGTGCCAGCAGTGAAGGTTGGGGAGGGCTCACTGAAGCTTTCTTT.

The rearrangement links TRBV28 to TRBJ2-3; D remains unclear. This CDR3 has 12 amino acids. V shed 4 bases and J shed 7 bases, with 9 bases lying between them. Germline CDR1 is MDHEN and CDR2 is SYDVKM. The CDR3 is CASSSRHHTQYF. DNA of the CDR3: TGTGCCAGCAGTTCACGGCATCATACGCAGTATTTT.

V usage is TRBV25-1 and J usage is TRBJ2-7; D is ambiguous. Between the trimmed V and J ends, which lost 1 base and 3 bases, there was a span of 10 bases. The CDR3 is 14 amino acids. Germline assignment: CDR1 MGHDK and CDR2 SYGVNS. The CDR3 DNA reads as TGTGCCAGCAGTGAATCGAGCGCAAACTACGAGCAGTACTTC. It codes for CASSESSANYEQYF.

The chain is built from TRBV7-9 and TRBJ1-1, with D unclear. Germline lookup yields CDR1 SEHNR and CDR2 FQNEAQ (reference sequence). V gave up 5 bases and J gave up 0 bases, with 7 bases separating them. The CDR3 is made up of 13 amino acids. This chain's CDR3 is CASSETVNTEAFF. The CDR3 DNA reads TGTGCCAGCAGCGAAACAGTGAACACTGAAGCTTTCTTT.

The chain joins TRBV19 to TRBJ2-3, with no clear D. The V gene lost 7 bases and the J gene lost 6 bases, with 8 bases spanning the gap. Looked up from germline, CDR1 is LNHDA and CDR2 is SQIVND (reference sequence). The CDR3 spans 11 residues. CDR3 loop: CASTMRDTQYF. CDR3 DNA sequence: TGTGCCAGTACCATGCGGGATACGCAGTATTTT. Supplemented by reference TRBV19 and TRBJ2-3, the full variable domain reads DGGITQSPKYLFRKEGQNVTLSCEQNLNHDAMYWYRQDPGQGLRLIYYSQIVNDFQKGDIAEGYSVSREKKESFPLTVTSAQKNPTAFYLCASTMRDTQYFGPGTRLTVL.

This clone appeared once. A junction boundary mismatches the germline segment, possibly from a read error. The V and J genes are TRBV2 and TRBJ2-7; D not resolved. CDR3 length equals 13 residues. Germline loops: CDR1 SNHLY, CDR2 FYNNEI. CDR3 region: CASREVLSYEQYF. In nucleotides, the CDR3 is TGTGCCAGCAGGGAAGTATTGTCCTACGAGCAGTACTTC. Based on the CDR3 plus reference TRBV2 and TRBJ2-7, the full variable domain is EPEVTQTPSHQVTQMGQEVILRCVPISNHLYFYWYRQILGQKVEFLVSFYNNEISEKSEIFDDQFSVERPDGSNFTLKIRSTKLEDSAMYFCASREVLSYEQYFGPGTRLTVT.

V and J are TRBV4-1 and TRBJ2-1; TRBD2 might be the D (6 bases). From germline, CDR1 is MGHRA and CDR2 YSYEKL. V was pared by 4 bases and J by 8 bases, with 15 bases between. The CDR3 is 14 residues long. The CDR3, as DNA: TGCGCCAGCAGCCGGGAAGCCCCGGGGGATGAGCAGTTCTTC. It encodes CASSREAPGDEQFF.

The chain is built from TRBV5-1 and TRBJ2-6; possibly TRBD2 for D (6 bases). Between the trimmed V and J ends, which lost 4 bases and 0 bases, there was a span of 8 bases. CDR1 is SGHRS, CDR2 YFSETQ, per germline. The CDR3 covers 15 residues. In DNA, the CDR3 is TGCGCCAGCAGCCCGGAGGGCTCTGGGGCCAACGTCCTGACTTTC. Translating it yields CASSPEGSGANVLTF.